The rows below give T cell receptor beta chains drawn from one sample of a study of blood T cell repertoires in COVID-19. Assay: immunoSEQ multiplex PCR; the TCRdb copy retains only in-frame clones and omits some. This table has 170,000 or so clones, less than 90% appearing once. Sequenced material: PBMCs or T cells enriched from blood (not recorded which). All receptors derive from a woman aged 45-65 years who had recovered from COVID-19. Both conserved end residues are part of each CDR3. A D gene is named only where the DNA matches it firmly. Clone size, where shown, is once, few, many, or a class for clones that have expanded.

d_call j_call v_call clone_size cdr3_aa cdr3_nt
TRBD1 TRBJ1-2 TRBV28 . CASSGGQGDAGYTF TGTGCCAGCAGTGGTGGACAGGGAGACGCTGGCTACACCTTC
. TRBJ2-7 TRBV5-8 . CASSLRTGWVYEQYF TGTGCCAGCAGCTTAAGGACGGGATGGGTCTACGAGCAGTACTTC
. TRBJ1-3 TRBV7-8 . CASSMDSSGNTIYF TGTGCCAGCAGCATGGACAGCTCTGGAAACACCATATATTTT
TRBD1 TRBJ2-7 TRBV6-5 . CASRIPGQGSYEQYF TGTGCCAGCAGGATACCGGGACAGGGGTCCTACGAGCAGTACTTC
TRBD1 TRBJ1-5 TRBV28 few CASSNTGTGFFGDSNQPQHF TGTGCCAGCAGTAACACCGGGACAGGCTTCTTCGGGGATAGCAATCAGCCCCAGCATTTT
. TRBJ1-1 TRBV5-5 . CASSLVPEGLLNTEAFF TGTGCCAGCAGCTTGGTTCCGGAGGGACTCCTGAACACTGAAGCTTTCTTT
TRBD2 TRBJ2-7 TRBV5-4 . CASSQGLAAYEQYF TGTGCCAGCAGCCAGGGACTAGCGGCCTACGAGCAGTACTTC
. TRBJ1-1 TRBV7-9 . CASSPPPGRNTEAFF TGTGCCAGCAGCCCGCCCCCGGGTAGAAACACTGAAGCTTTCTTT
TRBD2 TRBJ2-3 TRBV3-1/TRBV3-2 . CASSQGLGGFTDTQYF TGTGCCAGCAGCCAAGGATTGGGGGGGTTCACAGATACGCAGTATTTT
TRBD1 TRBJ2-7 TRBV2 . CASSERGQTSYEQYF TGTGCCAGCAGTGAAAGGGGACAGACAAGCTACGAGCAGTACTTC
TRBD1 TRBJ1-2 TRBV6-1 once CASSEGGTGGAGYTF TGTGCCAGCAGTGAAGGGGGGACAGGGGGAGCTGGCTACACCTTC
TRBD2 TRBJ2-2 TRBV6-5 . CASRAGENTGELFF TGTGCCAGCAGGGCGGGAGAAAACACCGGGGAGCTGTTTTTT